The present entry profiles one T cell receptor (beta chain) with its context. The specificity of this receptor is unknown. No quality values exist for individual bases; no much larger clone is one base distant. This entry comes from a study of T cells in Graves' hyperthyroidism and ophthalmopathy (dated by TCRdb to between 2017 and 2020). In the study overall: Peripheral blood was collected at initial diagnosis, before any treatment. TCR V-J signatures able to tell the groups apart were searched for in a discovery cohort of around 95 patients, of whom over 40 had Graves' ophthalmopathy and 55 to 60 had stable Graves' hyperthyroidism. Whether ophthalmopathy could be predicted prospectively was tested in an independent validation cohort made up of 18 hyperthyroidism patients plus 17 patients who later progressed to ophthalmopathy. The 100 discovery patients were divided at random into training and test sets in a 7:3 ratio. In addition, the study compared T-cell repertoires in thyroid tissue and in blood from over 5 Graves' hyperthyroidism patients. Following sampling, methimazole starting at 30 mg daily was given to hyperthyroidism patients, and high-dose intravenous methylprednisolone was given to ophthalmopathy patients. TCR Vbeta CDR3 sequencing of around 130 peripheral blood samples (over 40 ophthalmopathy, roughly 72 hyperthyroidism and around 17 progressor patients) is reported in the paper.

Overall study outcomes, separate from this receptor: Most expanded thyroid clonotypes (frequency above 0.001) were also found in blood, which suggests that blood repertoires may mirror thyroid immune responses. Ophthalmopathy was separated from stable hyperthyroidism by a 13 V-J signature model, with approximately 85% sensitivity and 81% to 82% specificity obtained in cross-validation and 80%/75% obtained in testing. No statistical method was used to set the sample size in advance, and investigators knew the group allocation. In validation, the model predicted progression to ophthalmopathy with over 65% sensitivity and approximately 74% specificity, a median of about six months before onset.

V is cut by 5 bases and J by 6 bases, and the space between the germline ends is 21 bases. Measured from the cysteine to the phenylalanine, the CDR3 is 16 residues long. Of all the DNA, just the CDR3 is kept, 48 bases in frame from base 1. The germline V gene specifies SGHTA as CDR1 and FQGTGA as CDR2. Stable Graves' hyperthyroidism was defined as no progression to ophthalmopathy during 18 months of follow-up. Hyperthyroidism patients were aged 18 to 65 years and newly diagnosed, with disease duration of less than 2 months. Patients with uncontrolled infections, other autoimmune diseases, pregnancy or lactation were excluded. Diagnoses relied on clinical symptoms, serum thyroxine and TRAb, thyroid ultrasound and orbital computed tomography. Ficoll-Paque density gradient centrifugation was used to isolate PBMCs from under 11 ml of fresh peripheral blood. Total RNA was extracted with Trizol reagent, and quality was checked on an Agilent 2100 Bioanalyzer.

The TCR beta CDR3 regions were amplified from the RNA transcripts. For the first round of RT-PCR on the TCR CDR3, the HTBI primer set was used together with the Qiagen OneStep RT-PCR kit. Libraries were constructed in a second round of multiplex PCR, after which size selection and purification were performed. Libraries were sequenced paired-end with 100 bp reads on an Illumina HiSeq2000. The authors' analysis ran thus. SOAPnuke was used to process the raw data, throwing out any read that contained adapters or uncalled bases, had a mean Phred below 15, or lacked an exact constant-primer or identifier match. COPE v1.2.5 was used to merge the high-quality paired reads, and each unique nucleotide sequence was defined as a clonotype. Clonotypes were aligned to IMGT TRBV, TRBD and TRBJ reference segments using MiTCR v1.1. The analysis was restricted to V-J combinations with a frequency above 0.0001, which together covered 99% to 99.2% of the repertoires. A TCS score was defined as the ratio of F50 (clonal expansion) to E x V (chaos), with BLOSUM62-based TCRdist applied between CDR3 peptides within each V-J. Welch's t-statistics and random forest reduced 450 to 600 V-J features to 10 to 15, which were used in a naive Bayes classifier (R e1071). The public sequencing data were trimmed at Q25 with fastp and processed into clonotypes with MiXCR by TCRdb, which kept only in-frame beta chains. CDR3 protein sequences are deduplicated, and each keeps its most common genes and DNA. For this entry, the V and J calls and clone size follow TCRdb and not the study's own pipeline. The sample includes under 400,000 distinct CDR3 sequences, with around 23% observed a single time. Of the sample, about 50% falls within the top ten clones.

This chain joins TRBV7-3 to TRBJ2-3, with no confident D gene call. The sequenced material came from blood. The receptor was isolated from a woman between 50 and 59 years old with Graves' hyperthyroidism. The DNA reads as follows: TGTGCCAGCAGCCAAACGGGCAACCCAGCTCTGGATACGCAGTATTTT. Translated, it gives CASSQTGNPALDTQYF.